This record looks at one T cell receptor (beta chain) sequence and its context. The data were taken from a study of T cell changes during pregnancy in multiple sclerosis. Germline trimming cut 5 bases from V and 5 bases from J; bases unmatched to any gene: 4. Germline-derived CDR1 and CDR2 are SNHLY and FYNNEI. CDR3 length: 15 residues. The protocol was immunoSEQ multiplex PCR, while the TCRdb copy is restricted to in-frame clones and leaves out a portion. The data show about 36,000 clones, roughly 93% seen once. This specimen was CD4+ T cells from peripheral blood mononuclear cells, taken in the first trimester of pregnancy. V and J are TRBV2 and TRBJ2-1; TRBD2 matches 12 bases. This clonotype was sampled from a female donor with multiple sclerosis, enrolled in a pregnancy study. The CDR3 DNA is TGTGCCAGCAGTCTAGCGGGGGGGTTCAACAATGAGCAGTTCTTC. It is translated as CASSLAGGFNNEQFF.